What follows are 8 T cell receptor beta chains derived from one specimen sequenced in a study of OX40 agonist ivuxolimab in advanced cancers. Sequenced by immunoSEQ multiplex PCR; TCRdb stores in-frame clones only, minus some. Of 35,000 to 40,000 clones listed, roughly four fifths were seen once; the top ten hold roughly 2%. Source: CD4+ or CD8+ T cells sorted from blood, taken in a trial of the OX40 agonist ivuxolimab. These receptors were collected from an adult with an advanced solid tumor such as melanoma, head and neck, liver or kidney cancer.

The J gene is TRBJ1-2, the V gene TRBV14; D call uncertain. V lost 0 bases to trimming and J lost 8 bases, with 13 bases between them. CDR1 SGHDN and CDR2 FVKESK come from the germline V gene. The CDR3 is 14 amino acids. The DNA for the CDR3 is TGTGCCAGCAGCCAAGATTTGGGAGGGAGCGGCTACACCTTC. This encodes CASSQDLGGSGYTF.

The rearrangement links TRBV7-9 to TRBJ1-2; 10 bases align to TRBD1. J lost 7 bases, V lost 5 bases, and 7 bases had no gene match. Germline V CDR1 and CDR2: SEHNR, FQNEAQ (reference sequence). There are 14 residues in the CDR3. CDR3 loop: CASSDAGQGGGYTF. The CDR3 DNA reads TGTGCCAGCAGCGACGCCGGACAGGGGGGTGGCTACACCTTC.

The chain combines TRBV27 with TRBJ2-1; TRBD2 aligns across 8 bases. This CDR3 contains 15 residues. The V and J ends lost 7 bases and 6 bases, in that order; junction bases with no gene match: 11. CDR1 and CDR2 from the germline V gene are MNHEY and SMNVEV (reference sequence). The CDR3, as DNA: TGTGCCAGCATTGACTCCGGGACTAGGGGCAATGAGCAGTTCTTC. Protein: CASIDSGTRGNEQFF.

This chain uses TRBV11-2 with TRBJ2-3; D uncertain. Trimming cost V 2 bases and J 5 bases, with 5 bases left between them. Germline CDR1 and CDR2: SGHAT and FQNNGV. CDR3 size: 12 residues. In DNA, the CDR3 is TGTGCCAGCAGCTTATTACTAGATACGCAGTATTTT. Translating gives CASSLLLDTQYF.

This rearrangement joins TRBV27 to TRBJ1-6; the match to TRBD1 covers 7 bases. Germline V gives CDR1 MNHEY, CDR2 SMNVEV (reference sequence). The CDR3 sequence is 16 residues long. Trimming at V came to 6 bases and at J to 0 bases, leaving 5 bases not matched to a gene. CDR3 coding DNA: TGTGCCAGCAGGTACAGGGGTACCTCCTATAATTCACCCCTCCACTTT. As protein: CASRYRGTSYNSPLHF.

This clone has only one observation. This chain joins TRBV29-1 and TRBJ2-1, with D possibly matching TRBD1 (5 bases). The CDR3 consists of 15 residues. The germline V gene has CDR1 SQVTM and CDR2 ANQGSEA. Trimming stripped 1 base from V and 0 bases from J, with 10 bases between. The CDR3 sequence: CSVEGGPSSYNEQFF. The DNA of the CDR3 is TGCAGCGTTGAAGGGGGCCCAAGCTCCTACAATGAGCAGTTCTTC.

As DNA, the CDR3 is TGTGCCAGCAGCCCCCCGGGACTAGCGGGAGGGCCCCTCCGGGACAATGAGCAGTTCTTC. This translates into CASSPPGLAGGPLRDNEQFF. The gene calls are TRBV7-3 and TRBJ2-1, with 16 bases that match TRBD2. Germline CDR1 reads SGHTA; CDR2 reads FQGTGA. Trimming cost V 5 bases and J 5 bases; bases outside gene matches: 15. This CDR3 is built from 20 residues.

V is TRBV7-9 and J is TRBJ2-3, with no clear D. V lost 5 bases to trimming and J lost 1 base, with 13 bases between them. CDR3 length: 15 residues. Germline CDR1 and CDR2: SEHNR and FQNEAQ (reference sequence). CDR3 sequence: CASSPIGRRTDTQYF. CDR3 DNA: TGTGCCAGCAGCCCTATTGGACGGCGCACAGATACGCAGTATTTT.